The source of this TCR beta chain is a study of sequential checkpoint blockade in melanoma. Looking at the study overall: 90 to 95 pretreatment tumor DNA samples were TCRβ immunosequenced. After nivolumab or ipilimumab alone, twenty-two patients had week-13 rebiopsies. Study-wide points: Pretreatment TIL clonality tracked with response in the nivolumab-first arm.

Indicated treatment: randomized to nivolumab then ipilimumab (arm A) or the reverse (arm B). DNA-damaging chemotherapy had not been given to any patient beforehand. This clone was detected a few times. Its antigen is still unknown. Trimming took 5 bases from V and 8 from J; bases not matched to a gene: 13. The CDR3 runs to 15 residues. CDR1 is SGHNT, CDR2 YENEEA, per germline. Produced via immunoSEQ multiplex PCR; TCRdb's table is partial and in-frame only. The repertoire holds 4,900 or so clones, with about a third as singletons. The chain employs TRBV11-3 and TRBJ1-2; 8 bases fit TRBD1. The receptor comes from a human donor with melanoma. Sequenced material: tumor tissue (inferred from file names), taken from a patient given nivolumab and ipilimumab in sequence. CDR3 coding DNA: TGTGCCAGCAGCCCCGGGGACAGGAGGGGCGGCGGCTACACCTTC. Amino acid sequence: CASSPGDRRGGGYTF. The whole variable domain, remainder taken from reference TRBV11-3 and TRBJ1-2, is EAGVVQSPRYKIIEKKQPVAFWCNPISGHNTLYWYLQNLGQGPELLIRYENEEAVDDSQLPKDRFSAERLKGVDSTLKIQPAELGDSAVYLCASSPGDRRGGGYTFGSGTRLTVV.